This T cell receptor beta chain was recovered during a study of T cells in Graves' hyperthyroidism and ophthalmopathy. In its sample, this clonotype was seen many times. Its antigen is unidentified. Study conclusions and caveats: Ophthalmopathy was predicted by the model a median of roughly 6 months ahead of onset.

TCR beta CDR3 regions were amplified from RNA transcripts. HTBI primers drove first-round RT-PCR of the TCR CDR3. TCRdb ran MiXCR on the multiplex PCR reads and lists one entry per CDR3 protein. Of about 400,000 distinct CDR3 sequences in the sample, roughly 15% were seen once. The sample was blood. The TCR originated in a woman aged 60-75 years with Graves' ophthalmopathy.

This CDR3 is CASSFSSRRYEQYF. DNA for the CDR3: TGTGCCAGCAGTTTTTCTAGCCGAAGGTACGAGCAGTACTTC. The V gene is TRBV28, the J gene TRBJ2-7, with D perhaps matching TRBD2 (5 bases). The ends were cut back, 3 bases at V and 4 bases at J, with 13 bases in the middle. CDR1 MDHEN and CDR2 SYDVKM come from the germline V gene. The CDR3 consists of 14 residues.